This T cell receptor beta chain was captured in a study of blood T cell repertoires in COVID-19. Study in general: COVID-19 samples collected from the United States, Italy and Spain covered acute and convalescent phases. Sources were T cells, B-cell-depleted T cells, or PBMCs; the material itself was cDNA or gDNA.

Some clones are missing from TCRdb's copy, which holds only in-frame ones; the method was immunoSEQ multiplex PCR. The table records some 87,000 clones, roughly 80% of them present only once. This CDR3 spans 16 amino acids. Germline values: CDR1 SGHKS, CDR2 YYEKEE (reference sequence). Trimming left V 2 bases short and J 2 bases short, with 17 bases between. The receptor was isolated from an elderly man with active or convalescent COVID-19. Material for sequencing was peripheral blood. The J gene is TRBJ2-7, the V gene TRBV5-5; tentative D call: TRBD2 (5 bases). The CDR3 DNA reads as TGTGCCAGCAGCTTACACCGGCTACTAGGTCCCTACGAGCAGTACTTC. This sequence encodes CASSLHRLLGPYEQYF.